This T cell receptor (beta chain) comes out of a study of shared clonotypes between healthy human individuals. Sequencing used immunoSEQ multiplex PCR; TCRdb keeps in-frame clones, though not all of them. The repertoire has roughly 1.5 million clones, 95% to 99% of them found once; the top ten carry about 0.4%. The sequence was obtained from a man younger than 40 in good health. The material sequenced was naive CD4+ T cells sorted from blood. The sample's subset: CD45RA+ positively selected.

The CDR3 DNA follows: TGTGCCAGCAGCTTATCATTCCTAAGGGGACAGGGAACCCCGGGACTAGGATACGAGCAGTACTTC. The encoded protein is CASSLSFLRGQGTPGLGYEQYF. The chain recombines TRBV7-7 with TRBJ2-7; TRBD1 is a possible D gene (9 bases). This CDR3 spans 22 amino acids. The V gene lost 2 bases and the J gene lost 4 bases, with 36 bases spanning the gap. Germline loops: CDR1 SSHAT, CDR2 FNYEAQ (reference sequence).